Here is one T cell receptor (beta chain) with its context. Its antigen is currently unknown. Clones were read by immunoSEQ multiplex PCR, and TCRdb kept only the in-frame ones, dropping some. The table lists 80,000 to 90,000 clones, around 90% of them singletons. The data derive from a study of Tregs in tolerant kidney transplant recipients. General study results and limits: Expanding Tregs on activated donor B cells appeared to best identify donor-specific TCRbeta clones. Biological reproducibility was not directly addressed in this study.

The CDR3 runs 14 residues. Trimming shortened V by 3 bases and J by 6 bases, and 12 bases separated the two germline ends. Germline CDR1 is MNHEY and CDR2 is SMNVEV (reference sequence). Specimen: CD8+ T cells from blood. The rearrangement uses TRBV27 and TRBJ2-1; either TRBD1 or TRBD2 may fit D (5 bases each). The source is a human donor in good health. The CDR3 here is CASSLTNQGNEQFF. In DNA, the CDR3 is TGTGCCAGCAGTTTGACTAATCAGGGCAATGAGCAGTTCTTC.